This T cell receptor (beta chain) was recorded in a study of cytomegalovirus exposure and HLA in healthy donors. About the study: In a later analysis, the roughly 120 validation repertoires were reported to have used the same platform as the approximately 700 first-cohort repertoires.

Study-wide results and limits: As confirmed in vitro, three CMV-associated chains were specific for CMV antigens.

Separate from the approximately 670-subject first cohort was the 120-subject validation cohort, to which the donors belonged. Method: immunoSEQ multiplex PCR; TCRdb's copy keeps in-frame clones and lacks some. The sample records 200,000 to 250,000 clones, around 86% being singletons. With regard to this clone: Antigen unknown.

Sequencing was carried out using PBMCs. The receptor was isolated from a woman aged 18 to 35 in good health and CMV-seropositive.

The CDR3 region is CASSLGLIASRETQYF. For the CDR3, the DNA is TGCGCCAGCAGCTTGGGGCTCATAGCCTCCCGGGAGACCCAGTACTTC. This chain links TRBV5-1 with TRBJ2-5; D ambiguous. V lost 0 bases, J lost 5 bases, and 17 bases lay in between. CDR3 length: 16 amino acids. CDR1 and CDR2 from the germline V gene are SGHRS and YFSETQ.